This TCR beta chain was recovered during a study of blood T cell repertoires in COVID-19. Study background: Both acute and convalescent COVID-19 samples were obtained from the United States, Italy and Spain. T cells, B-cell-depleted T cells, or PBMCs provided the cDNA or gDNA that served as material.

Under the authors' procedure: Amplification of reference gene primers was used by the study to estimate nucleated cell counts. Using immunoSEQ multiplex PCR, the repertoire was profiled, and TCRdb retains in-frame clones only, with some absent. V, J and clone size were drawn from that table, and D and trimming were deduced from the DNA. The data contain fewer than 250,000 clones, roughly 86% of them seen just once; the ten biggest clones take up about 4%. Trimming took 4 bases from V and 7 from J; bases not matched to a gene: 6. Germline values: CDR1 SGHNT, CDR2 YYREEE (reference sequence). This CDR3 spans 13 amino acids. This clone has just one count.

Material: peripheral blood. The chain combines TRBV5-4 with TRBJ1-2, with 8 bases matching TRBD1. This receptor was identified in a man aged 50 to 60 with acute or convalescent COVID-19. CDR3 DNA sequence: TGTGCCAGCAGCCCGGACAGGGCTTCTGGCTACACCTTC. Residues: CASSPDRASGYTF. Based on the CDR3 plus reference TRBV5-4 and TRBJ1-2, the full variable domain is ETGVTQSPTHLIKTRGQQVTLRCSSQSGHNTVSWYQQALGQGPQFIFQYYREEENGRGNFPPRFSGLQFPNYSSELNVNALELDDSALYLCASSPDRASGYTFGSGTRLTVV.